This record concerns one TCR beta chain sequence. This entry belongs to a study of shared clonotypes between healthy human individuals. The method was immunoSEQ multiplex PCR; TCRdb's version includes in-frame clones alone and lacks a portion of them. The data contain about half a million clones, more than 70% of them singletons. Germline CDR1 is SGDLS and CDR2 is YYNGEE. V dropped 4 bases and J dropped 2 bases, with 11 bases sitting between them. The CDR3 runs 14 residues. V is TRBV9 and J is TRBJ2-3; D is possibly TRBD2 (5 bases). Source material: PBMCs. This sequence was found in a woman in her thirties or forties in good health. Some clones in this sample may be carry-over from other donors' samples. CDR3 sequence: CASSTRTYTDTQYF. In DNA form, the CDR3 reads TGTGCCAGCAGCACGAGGACTTACACAGATACGCAGTATTTT.